Presented here are 23 T cell receptor beta chains from one specimen sequenced in a study of read filtering for tumor transcriptome and immune sequencing. The library was built from roughly 400 ng RNA with molecular barcoded adaptors for alpha/delta and beta/gamma chains. In TCRdb, the reads were re-called with MiXCR into one record per CDR3 protein. This sample has tens of thousands of distinct CDR3 sequences, with around 18% found just once. Source material: a population of CD138-negative cells sorted from bone marrow. The receptors originated from a donor aged 40 or over with multiple myeloma.

In its sample, this clonotype was seen many times. The CDR3 sequence: CASSLGGSGPSGNTIYF. The DNA for the CDR3 is TGTGCCAGCAGCTTGGGCGGCTCCGGCCCCTCTGGAAACACCATATATTTT. The chain uses TRBV5-5 and TRBJ1-3, with D unresolved. Looked up from germline, CDR1 is SGHKS and CDR2 is YYEKEE (reference sequence). This CDR3 contains 17 residues. V was pared by 0 bases and J by 0 bases, with 13 bases between. Filled out from reference TRBV5-5 and TRBJ1-3, the complete variable domain reads DAGVTQSPTHLIKTRGQQVTLRCSPISGHKSVSWYQQVLGQGPQFIFQYYEKEERGRGNFPDRFSARQFPNYSSELNVNALLLGDSALYLCASSLGGSGPSGNTIYFGEGSWLTVV.

This clonotype was seen at least ten times. The chain couples TRBV20-1 to TRBJ2-3, with 9 bases lining up with TRBD1. There are 15 residues in the CDR3. Germline CDR1 reads DFQATT; CDR2 reads SNEGSKA (reference sequence). J lost 7 bases, V lost 3 bases, and 11 bases had no gene match. CDR3 residues: CSARPDRGGQYTQYF. CDR3 nucleotides: TGCAGTGCTAGGCCCGACAGGGGGGGACAGTATACGCAGTATTTT.

This clonotype occurred many times. The CDR3 coding sequence is TGCAGCGTTGGGGCCGGGAACACTGAAGCTTTCTTT. It yields the protein CSVGAGNTEAFF. V is TRBV29-1 and J is TRBJ1-1; D is ambiguous. The CDR3 runs to 12 residues. Between the trimmed V and J ends, which lost 4 bases and 1 base, there was a span of 7 bases. Germline V gene sequence: CDR1 SQVTM, CDR2 ANQGSEA.

Points on this clonotype: One base away lies a much larger clone, so this may be a sequencing read error. The CDR3 does not close with the conserved phenylalanine or tryptophan, likely indicating a read error. V and J are TRBV7-2 and TRBJ1-5, with unresolved D. The CDR3 has 15 residues. Germline V CDR1 and CDR2: SGHTA, FQGNSA. V was clipped by 1 base and J by 2 bases, with 9 bases between them. CDR3 DNA: TGTGCCAGCAGCTTAGTCGGAGACGGCAATCAGCCCCAGCATTAT. It specifies CASSLVGDGNQPQHY.

The sample holds many counts of this clonotype. The rearrangement links TRBV9 to TRBJ1-1; D is unclear. Germline V lookup: CDR1 SGDLS, CDR2 YYNGEE. The germline V and J ends were trimmed by 0 bases and 1 base, with 4 bases remaining between them. This CDR3 comprises 13 residues. The CDR3 nucleotides are TGTGCCAGCAGCGTAGAGGAGAACACTGAAGCTTTCTTT. The encoded protein is CASSVEENTEAFF.

This clonotype was counted at least ten times. The chain recombines TRBV15 with TRBJ1-1, with a tentative D call TRBD1 (5 bases). Between the trimmed V and J ends, which lost 0 bases and 2 bases, there was a span of 10 bases. The CDR3 is 15 residues long. Germline V gives CDR1 LNHNV, CDR2 YYDKDF (reference sequence). The CDR3 coding sequence is TGTGCCACCAGCAGAGAGGGGGGGTTAAACACTGAAGCTTTCTTT. This codes for CATSREGGLNTEAFF. Full variable domain (missing parts from reference TRBV15 and TRBJ1-1): DAMVIQNPRYQVTQFGKPVTLSCSQTLNHNVMYWYQQKSSQAPKLLFHYYDKDFNNEADTPDNFQSRRPNTSFCFLDIRSPGLGDTAMYLCATSREGGLNTEAFFGQGTRLTVV.

This clonotype has at least ten counts. The rearrangement uses TRBV6-6 and TRBJ2-3; TRBD2 might be the D (5 bases). The CDR3 covers 13 residues. CDR1 and CDR2 (germline): MNHNY, SVGAGI (reference sequence). Trimming cost V 2 bases and J 5 bases, with 8 bases left between them. CDR3: CASSYELEDTQYF. Here the CDR3 DNA reads TGTGCCAGCAGTTACGAACTAGAAGATACGCAGTATTTT.

This clonotype was counted many times. The CDR3 DNA reads TGCGCCAGCAGCCCGTATCCAGCTAGCGGTACCTCCTACAATGAGCAGTTCTTC. It codes for CASSPYPASGTSYNEQFF. V gene TRBV5-1 combines with J gene TRBJ2-1; 7 nucleotides align to TRBD2. Germline V gene sequence: CDR1 SGHRS, CDR2 YFSETQ. V lost 4 bases, J lost 0 bases, and 13 bases stayed unmatched. There are 18 residues in the CDR3.

Many counts were recorded for this clonotype. Here the CDR3 DNA reads TGCAGCGCCCTCTGGGGGCCCAGCGAGGATACGCAGTATTTT. Translation gives CSALWGPSEDTQYF. The chain uses TRBV29-1 and TRBJ2-3, with D perhaps matching TRBD1 (6 bases). This CDR3 spans 14 amino acids. V lost 7 bases, J lost 6 bases, and 20 bases lay in between. Germline lookup yields CDR1 SQVTM and CDR2 ANQGSEA.

In the case of this clonotype: Being one base from a much bigger clone, this may be a read error. The chain has TRBV20-1 and TRBJ2-2; 11 nucleotides line up with TRBD2. CDR3 length equals 15 residues. Looked up from germline, CDR1 is DFQATT and CDR2 is SNEGSKA (reference sequence). The CDR3 DNA is TGCAGTGCTAGTAAGCTAGCGGGAGGCGCCGGGAAGCTGTTTTTT. Encoded protein: CSASKLAGGAGKLFF.

Details on this clonotype: At one of its ends the junction is not consistent with the germline gene, which may arise from a read error. V and J are TRBV20-1 and TRBJ2-1, with D perhaps TRBD2 (6 bases). Germline assignment: CDR1 DFQATT and CDR2 SNEGSKA (reference sequence). The CDR3 has 13 residues. CDR3 bases: TGCAGGGCAGACGGGGGAGGAAGCAATGAGCAGTTCTTT. It is translated as CRADGGGSNEQFF.

This clonotype showed up many times. V is TRBV3-1 and J is TRBJ1-1; D is ambiguous. CDR1 and CDR2 from the germline V gene are LGHDT and YNNKEL (reference sequence). The CDR3 spans 13 residues. V gave up 3 bases and J gave up 4 bases, with 9 bases separating them. For the CDR3, the DNA is TGTGCCAGCAGCCATGCCGGACCCACTGAAGCTTTCTTT. As protein: CASSHAGPTEAFF.

This clonotype was observed many times. The chain couples TRBV18 to TRBJ1-1; tentatively, D is TRBD1 (6 bases). V was clipped by 0 bases and J by 1 base, with 9 bases between them. This CDR3 is 15 amino acids long. Germline V lookup: CDR1 KGHSH, CDR2 LQKENI. CDR3 coding DNA: TGTGCCAGCTCACCACCCCCGGGGGCGAACACTGAAGCTTTCTTT. Its translation: CASSPPPGANTEAFF.

Regarding this clonotype: This may arise from a read error, as a much more abundant clone is one base away. The genes are TRBV7-9 and TRBJ2-5; TRBD2 matches 9 bases. The germline V gene encodes CDR1 SEHNR and CDR2 FQNEAQ (reference sequence). The length of the CDR3 is 17 residues. J lost 5 bases, V lost 5 bases, and 15 bases had no gene match. In DNA, the CDR3 is TGTGCCAGCAGCCGCACCGGGAGTAGCGGGAGCTTGGAGACCCAGTACTTC. Its protein product is CASSRTGSSGSLETQYF.

This clonotype was recorded many times. The CDR3 region is CASSHTRDRGFSGELFF. The CDR3 bases are TGTGCCAGCAGCCATACCCGGGACAGGGGATTTTCCGGGGAGCTGTTTTTT. The chain joins TRBV3-1 to TRBJ2-2; 10 bases agree with TRBD1. V lost 3 bases, J lost 6 bases, and 10 bases stayed unmatched. The CDR3 length is 17 residues. The germline V gene encodes CDR1 LGHDT and CDR2 YNNKEL (reference sequence).

This clonotype showed up just a few times. J is TRBJ1-2 and V is TRBV28; no clear D gene. This CDR3 contains 15 residues. V was trimmed by 5 bases and J by 5 bases, leaving 18 bases between them. Germline V lookup: CDR1 MDHEN, CDR2 SYDVKM. This chain's CDR3 is CASSTTPTYSYGYTF. The CDR3 DNA reads as TGTGCCAGCAGTACCACCCCGACATATTCTTATGGCTACACCTTC.

A few counts support this clonotype. A much more abundant neighbour one base away suggests this may be a read error. This chain connects TRBV20-1 to TRBJ2-3, with TRBD2 matching over 10 bases. The germline V gene encodes CDR1 DFQATT and CDR2 SNEGSKA (reference sequence). With V trimmed by 7 bases and J by 4 bases, 11 bases remained unmatched. The CDR3 sequence is 15 residues long. The CDR3 region has the DNA TGCAGTGTCCCGGTTAGCGGGGGGCGCGCAGATACGCAGTATTTT. This translates into CSVPVSGGRADTQYF.

This clonotype has at least ten counts. The chain recombines TRBV6-6 with TRBJ1-5; D perhaps matches TRBD1 (6 bases). CDR1 and CDR2 (germline): MNHNY, SVGAGI (reference sequence). The germline V and J ends were trimmed by 6 bases and 5 bases, with 14 bases remaining between them. The CDR3 runs 14 residues. CDR3 nucleotides: TGTGCCAGCAGCCGACGGGGGCTTTATCAGCCCCAGCATTTT. It encodes CASSRRGLYQPQHF.

A note on this clonotype: One base away lies a much larger clone, so this may be a sequencing read error. The V call is TRBV7-7, the J call TRBJ2-3; TRBD1 aligns across 7 bases. CDR3 size: 16 residues. From germline, CDR1 is SSHAT and CDR2 FNYEAQ (reference sequence). The CDR3 sequence is CASSLVLAGGTDMQYF. CDR3 coding DNA: TGTGCTAGCAGCTTAGTTCTGGCAGGGGGAACAGATATGCAGTATTTT.

Many counts were recorded for this clonotype. The chain has TRBV13 and TRBJ2-7, with 10 bases aligning to TRBD1. CDR1 and CDR2 (germline): PRHDT, FYEKMQ (reference sequence). The CDR3 runs 16 residues. Losses at the gene ends were 5 bases for V and 1 base for J; bases not matched to a gene: 8. In DNA, the CDR3 is TGTGCCAGCAGCCCCAGACCGGGACAGGGGTCCTACGAGCAGTACTTC. Its translation: CASSPRPGQGSYEQYF.

As for this clonotype: Given a much more abundant clone one base away, this may be a read error. The genes are TRBV20-1 and TRBJ2-5; 9 positions match TRBD2. Germline V gene data show CDR1 as DFQATT and CDR2 as SNEGSKA (reference sequence). The CDR3 sequence is 13 residues long. Trimming removed 6 bases from V and 4 bases from J; junction bases left unmatched: 6. For the CDR3, the DNA is TGCAGTGCCCACGCTAGCGGGGCAGAGACCCAGTACTTC. Its translation is CSAHASGAETQYF.

J is TRBJ2-1 and V is TRBV5-1, with TRBD2 identical over 7 bases. The CDR3 runs 13 residues. Germline lookup yields CDR1 SGHRS and CDR2 YFSETQ. J lost 9 bases, V lost 2 bases, and 5 bases had no gene match. Here the CDR3 reads CASSLGTSAEQFF. Written as DNA, the CDR3 is TGCGCCAGCAGCTTAGGCACTAGCGCTGAGCAGTTCTTC.

As regards this clonotype: A single base separates this from a much larger clone, so it may be a read error. CDR3 in DNA: TGTGCCAGCCTTCATGGCTACACCTTC. This translates into CASLHGYTF. The chain carries TRBV7-3 and TRBJ1-2; D remains unclear. This CDR3 contains 9 residues. V was pared by 8 bases and J by 6 bases, with 4 bases between. Germline V CDR1 and CDR2: SGHTA, FQGTGA.